This TCR beta chain came from a study of cytomegalovirus exposure and HLA in healthy donors. General study points: In vitro experiments confirmed that a few CMV-associated chains were specific for CMV antigens.

Regarding this clone: Antigen unknown.

The V gene lost 0 bases and the J gene lost 6 bases, with 13 bases spanning the gap. There are 15 residues in the CDR3. Germline V gene lookup returns CDR1 SGHNT and CDR2 YYREEE (reference sequence). The PCR made use of 60 Vbeta and 13 Jbeta primers. Here immunoSEQ multiplex PCR was the method, and the copy in TCRdb shows in-frame clones only, minus some. The table has roughly 190,000 clones, around 87% seen once; the top ten hold roughly 1.9%. The TCR originated in a woman between 18 and 30 years old in good health and CMV-seronegative. The sample comprised PBMCs. The V and J genes are TRBV5-4 and TRBJ2-1; a possible D gene is TRBD1 (6 bases). The CDR3, as DNA: TGTGCCAGCAGCTTGGGAGGGGGAAATATCAATGAGCAGTTCTTC. Its translation is CASSLGGGNINEQFF.